The source of this T cell receptor (beta chain) is a study of T cell responses to AZD1222 COVID-19 vaccine. Study-wide findings and caveats: The donor group comprised mostly white British people and more females; the analysis possibly underestimated clonal diversity. At baseline, just 6 or 7 AZD1222 recipients tested seropositive.

Timing groups of about 4 and about 12 weeks for second doses were pooled. Sequenced by immunoSEQ multiplex PCR; TCRdb stores in-frame clones only, minus some. The sample includes 75,000 to 85,000 clones, 85% to 90% of them seen just once. On this clone itself: Its antigen is undetermined.

This specimen consisted of peripheral blood, obtained 28 days after the second AZD1222 dose. This TCR was sampled from an adult who received the AZD1222 COVID-19 vaccine.

CDR3 nucleotide sequence: TGTGCCAGCAGGAGAGCTAGCACAGATACGCAGTATTTT. Its protein product is CASRRASTDTQYF. The chain joins TRBV12-3 or TRBV12-4 to TRBJ2-3; D is unclear. Trimming stripped 6 bases from V and 0 bases from J, with 7 bases between. This CDR3 is 13 amino acids long.